This is a list of T cell receptor beta chains from one sample in a study of T cell responses to AZD1222 COVID-19 vaccine. Assay: immunoSEQ multiplex PCR; the TCRdb copy retains only in-frame clones and omits some. Seen here are 110,000 to 150,000 clones, approximately 90% observed once, and the top ten hold over 3%. Sequencing used peripheral blood, obtained 28 days after the second AZD1222 dose. The source of these receptors is an adult who received the AZD1222 COVID-19 vaccine. The conserved cysteine and the conserved F or W are not part of the CDR3 here. Not all rows give a size; the values are once, few, many and, for expanded clones, a class.

clone_size: NA; v_call: TRBV4-2; j_call: TRBJ2-6; cdr3_aa: ASSLKGGATTTSSGANVLT
clone_size: NA; v_call: TRBV30; j_call: TRBJ2-1; cdr3_aa: AWTSGTGINEQF
clone_size: NA; v_call: TRBV6-5; j_call: TRBJ1-2; cdr3_aa: ASSYQFYGYT
clone_size: NA; v_call: TRBV5-1; j_call: TRBJ1-1; cdr3_aa: ASSNRQGAEAF
clone_size: NA; v_call: TRBV3-1/TRBV3-2; j_call: TRBJ1-1; cdr3_aa: ASSPRTGSTEAF
clone_size: NA; v_call: TRBV10-3; j_call: TRBJ1-2; cdr3_aa: AISESKGQAPYGYT
clone_size: NA; v_call: TRBV19; j_call: TRBJ1-2; cdr3_aa: ASNREPGQAYGYT
clone_size: NA; v_call: TRBV19; j_call: TRBJ1-1; cdr3_aa: ASSDTGGGTEAF
clone_size: NA; v_call: TRBV2; j_call: TRBJ1-5; cdr3_aa: ASSEGAGRNQPQH
clone_size: NA; v_call: TRBV7-2; j_call: TRBJ1-2; cdr3_aa: ASSSGGGPGYGYT
clone_size: NA; v_call: TRBV5-5; j_call: TRBJ2-1; cdr3_aa: ASSLWVGNSYNEQF
clone_size: NA; v_call: TRBV6-2/TRBV6-3; j_call: TRBJ2-6; cdr3_aa: ASSRRLAGGPTIVLT
clone_size: NA; v_call: TRBV29-1; j_call: TRBJ1-1; cdr3_aa: SVGWNTEAF
clone_size: NA; v_call: TRBV25-1; j_call: TRBJ2-2; cdr3_aa: ASSEWTELTGELF
clone_size: once; v_call: TRBV18; j_call: TRBJ1-6; cdr3_aa: ASSPLRTGDNSPLH
clone_size: few; v_call: TRBV29-1; j_call: TRBJ2-2; cdr3_aa: SVRPNPQSGELF
clone_size: NA; v_call: TRBV6-5; j_call: TRBJ1-1; cdr3_aa: ASSSLSLAADTEAF
clone_size: NA; v_call: TRBV5-1; j_call: TRBJ2-7; cdr3_aa: ASSQTGTGLY
clone_size: NA; v_call: TRBV5-6; j_call: TRBJ1-4; cdr3_aa: ASSLGQRGEKLF
clone_size: NA; v_call: TRBV19; j_call: TRBJ2-2; cdr3_aa: ASTRQPSNTGELF
clone_size: NA; v_call: TRBV5-1; j_call: TRBJ1-2; cdr3_aa: ASSVDTHYGYT
clone_size: NA; v_call: TRBV11-3; j_call: TRBJ2-1; cdr3_aa: ASSPDRGNSEQF
clone_size: NA; v_call: TRBV6-5; j_call: TRBJ1-3; cdr3_aa: ANSGRAHSGNTIY
clone_size: NA; v_call: TRBV19; j_call: TRBJ2-2; cdr3_aa: ASSIPLGTTNGELF
clone_size: NA; v_call: TRBV6-5; j_call: TRBJ1-2; cdr3_aa: ASPWGGRGYGYT
clone_size: NA; v_call: TRBV27; j_call: TRBJ2-3; cdr3_aa: ASLRLGTDTQY
clone_size: NA; v_call: TRBV5-1; j_call: TRBJ2-2; cdr3_aa: ASSRTGVGTGELF
clone_size: few; v_call: TRBV4-1; j_call: TRBJ1-5; cdr3_aa: ASSPGRPVRSNQPQH
clone_size: NA; v_call: TRBV27; j_call: TRBJ2-6; cdr3_aa: ASSFTGANVLT
clone_size: NA; v_call: TRBV4-2; j_call: TRBJ2-1; cdr3_aa: ASSQAGQSSYNEQF
clone_size: NA; v_call: TRBV5-1; j_call: TRBJ2-1; cdr3_aa: ASSEQGPTFGGYNEQF
clone_size: NA; v_call: TRBV7-9; j_call: TRBJ2-7; cdr3_aa: ASSPRSSGASYEQY
clone_size: NA; v_call: TRBV7-6; j_call: TRBJ1-5; cdr3_aa: ASSLMDQPQH
clone_size: NA; v_call: TRBV4-3; j_call: TRBJ1-6; cdr3_aa: ASSQEGQRNSPLH
clone_size: NA; v_call: TRBV19; j_call: TRBJ1-5; cdr3_aa: ASSMGVVGNQPQH
clone_size: NA; v_call: TRBV25-1; j_call: TRBJ2-2; cdr3_aa: ASSERLAGDTGELF
clone_size: NA; v_call: TRBV6-6; j_call: TRBJ1-5; cdr3_aa: ASLPGPSNQPQH
clone_size: once; v_call: TRBV30; j_call: TRBJ1-6; cdr3_aa: AWRGGGGSPLH
clone_size: NA; v_call: TRBV2; j_call: TRBJ1-3; cdr3_aa: ASSMMGAVGGNTIY
clone_size: NA; v_call: TRBV7-8; j_call: TRBJ1-2; cdr3_aa: ASSTDRGYGYT
clone_size: NA; v_call: TRBV30; j_call: TRBJ1-6; cdr3_aa: AWSGESDSPLH
clone_size: NA; v_call: TRBV6-5; j_call: TRBJ1-1; cdr3_aa: ASSDKRAMNTEAF